This TCR beta chain was captured in a study of blood T cell repertoires in COVID-19. On the study more broadly: PBMCs, B-cell-depleted T cells, or T cells were the source of the cDNA or gDNA that made up the material.

Some clones are missing from TCRdb's copy, which holds only in-frame ones; the method was immunoSEQ multiplex PCR. The data contain about 120,000 clones, about four fifths of them seen just once; the ten biggest clones take up 2.3%. J lost 6 bases, V lost 1 base, and 5 bases had no gene match. The CDR3 spans 15 residues. Germline V gives CDR1 SGHTA, CDR2 FQGNSA. V usage is TRBV7-2 and J usage is TRBJ1-5; TRBD1 agrees at 8 bases. Sequences were obtained from peripheral blood. This receptor was obtained from a man aged 65 to 85 with acute or convalescent COVID-19. The CDR3: CASSLVWTGIQPQHF. In DNA, the CDR3 is TGTGCCAGCAGCTTAGTGTGGACAGGGATTCAGCCCCAGCATTTT.